This T cell receptor beta chain was sequenced for a study of blood T cells in healthy people across ages (dated by TCRdb to the mid-2010s). Background on the whole study: Template switching captured roughly one uniquely barcoded TCR beta cDNA molecule per two T cells in model experiments. To avoid experimental bias, donors of different ages were spread randomly across the sequencing lanes. To track age-related changes in TCR beta repertoire diversity, the study relied on deep sequencing normalized with unique cDNA molecular identifiers. Four age groups were formed from the donors: young (average approximately 15 years), middle-aged (approximately 41), aged (about 68) and long-lived (about 75). Using the same blood draw, the study looked at two additional independent replicas of 1 million unique cDNA reads for two donors, one aged 18 to 30 and the other aged 80 or older.

For this chain, trimming is 0 bases at the V end and 4 bases at the J end, and the number of junction bases without a gene match is 10. From the cysteine up to the phenylalanine, the CDR3 has a length of 19 residues. CDR3 DNA is the only sequence kept; it has 57 bases, read in frame from the first base. Taken from the germline V gene, the CDR1 and CDR2 loops are SGHRS and YFSETQ. On this clonotype itself: Its antigen remains unidentified. Base qualities are missing; no much larger clone stands one base away.

The library was made by 5' RACE. Instrument used: Illumina HiSeq 2500. A second PCR of roughly 7 to 11 cycles was performed with a sample-barcoded 5' primer and a J-beta primer mix. Each TCR beta cDNA molecule received a unique molecular identifier from a template-switch 5' adaptor carrying 12 random nucleotides. Each sample yielded at least 3 million CDR3-containing paired-end reads. First-strand cDNA was synthesized from all RNA with the Mint cDNA synthesis kit, primed by a TRBC-specific oligonucleotide. Following uracil-DNA glycosylase treatment, all cDNA underwent a first 18-cycle PCR with the universal primers M1SS and BC2_uni_R. The authors' pipeline ran thus. For normalization, 1 million high-quality reads were randomly selected from each sample, with every read carrying a distinct molecular identifier. Instead of being binned into consensus sequences, reads with shared molecular identifiers were discarded. CDR3 identification, clonotype clustering and error correction used MiTCR with a Q25 quality threshold and the strictest error-elimination algorithm. A nonparametric unseen species model with Euler transformation was used to estimate a lower bound on total TCR beta diversity. TCRdb handled the public reads itself, with Q25 trimming in fastp and clone calling in MiXCR, and kept productive beta chains. CDR3 protein sequences are deduplicated, and each keeps its most common genes and DNA. The V and J calls were not made by the authors but by TCRdb's processing. Recorded for this sample are about 680,000 distinct CDR3 sequences; approximately 49% of them occurred a single time. The top ten clones comprise approximately 32% of the sample.

The roughly 39 donors, aged about 6 to 100 years, were systemically healthy Caucasian individuals from Russia. Roughly 11 milliliters of peripheral blood were drawn from each donor into EDTA-treated Vacutainer tubes. Ficoll-Paque density-gradient centrifugation was used to isolate PBMCs, with at least 7 million per sample. Total RNA was extracted from PBMCs with Trizol reagent, with at least 5 micrograms obtained per sample. Naive CD45RAhigh/CD27high T cell percentages were measured by flow cytometry on a PBMC aliquot from every donor. The full study reports these points: Compared with the aged group, the long-lived group had more naive CD4+ T cells, fewer expanded clones and increased TCR diversity, suggesting age selection. Conclusive comparison of naive and antigen-experienced compartments was prevented by the profiling of bulk unsorted PBMCs. Estimates of total diversity based on one million sequenced T cells were regarded as lower bounds and as underestimates. As age increased, observed TCR beta diversity per million T cells dropped in a roughly linear way, and a significant reduction was already evident by age 40. Observed TCR beta diversity correlated strongly with the percentage of naive T cells measured by flow cytometry. The CMV infection status of donors was not known, potentially confounding age-related changes in expanded clonotypes.

Here the chain combines TRBV5-1 and TRBJ2-1, with TRBD2 identical over 13 junction bases. Sequencing input: blood. This receptor was obtained from a woman aged 60-70 years in good health. The CDR3 protein: CASSLGLAGGMNTYNEQFF. In nucleotide form, the sequence is TGCGCCAGCAGCTTGGGACTAGCGGGAGGTATGAATACGTACAATGAGCAGTTCTTC. Reference TRBV5-1 and TRBJ2-1 genes cover what lies past the CDR3, so the full variable domain is KAGVTQTPRYLIKTRGQQVTLSCSPISGHRSVSWYQQTPGQGLQFLFEYFSETQRNKGNFPGRFSGRQFSNSRSEMNVSTLELGDSALYLCASSLGLAGGMNTYNEQFFGPGTRLTVL.